This T cell receptor beta chain stems from a study of T-cell reconstitution after alpha-beta-depleted transplantation in children. This clonotype was seen at least ten times. Its specificity is not known. Study findings and constraints: Hyperexpanded clones declined; after one year, newly produced T cells mostly supplied diversity.

V was cut by 5 bases and J by 2 bases, with 7 bases left in between. CDR1 is MNHEY, CDR2 SVGAGI, per germline. The CDR3 totals 12 residues. Using unique molecular identifiers, the investigators prepared the TCRbeta library. Using its own MiXCR run on the PCR reads, TCRdb lists one record per CDR3 protein. The data contain roughly 670,000 distinct CDR3 sequences, under 15% of them singletons. The source is a girl aged 2-10 years with congenital amegakaryocytic thrombocytopenia, due to receive a stem cell transplant. This chain links TRBV6-5 with TRBJ2-7; TRBD1 is a possible D gene (6 bases). The sample was PBMCs, taken before TCRalphabeta/CD19-depleted stem cell transplant. The CDR3 spells CASSRTAYEQYF. Here the CDR3 DNA reads TGTGCCAGCAGTCGGACAGCCTACGAGCAGTACTTC.